The rows below give T cell receptor beta chains drawn from one sample of a study of blood T cell repertoires in COVID-19. Sequencing used immunoSEQ multiplex PCR; TCRdb keeps in-frame clones, though not all of them. The sample lists more than 65,000 clones, 80% to 90% occurring once. Sequenced input: peripheral blood. These receptors all stem from a woman aged 45-65 years with acute or convalescent COVID-19. Both conserved end residues are part of each CDR3. The D gene is left open where the match is weak. A clone size is listed for some rows: how often the clone was seen (once, few, many), or a class if it is expanded.

>TRBV5-1|.|.|TRBJ2-1
CASSLRLGRNEQFF
TGCGCCAGCAGCTTGAGGCTCGGGAGAAATGAGCAGTTCTTC
>TRBV6-1|few|.|TRBJ1-1
CASSELSSSNTEAFF
TGTGCCAGCAGTGAACTCTCTAGCAGCAACACTGAAGCTTTCTTT
>TRBV30|once|TRBD1|TRBJ1-1
CAWKGQSNTEAFF
TGTGCCTGGAAGGGACAGTCGAACACTGAAGCTTTCTTT
>TRBV5-1|.|TRBD1|TRBJ1-6
CASSLAQGAKASPLHF
TGCGCCAGCAGCTTGGCTCAGGGGGCAAAGGCGTCACCCCTCCACTTT
>TRBV28|.|.|TRBJ1-2
CASSPPMTGVNYGYTF
TGTGCCAGCAGTCCGCCAATGACGGGGGTTAACTATGGCTACACCTTC
>TRBV12-3/TRBV12-4|.|TRBD1|TRBJ1-2
CASSFGQGFGYTF
TGTGCCAGCAGTTTTGGACAGGGGTTTGGCTACACCTTC
>TRBV5-4|.|TRBD2|TRBJ2-5
CASSRVGGSGAGTQYF
TGTGCCAGCAGCCGCGTCGGGGGTAGCGGGGCGGGGACCCAGTACTTC
>TRBV18|.|.|TRBJ2-7
CASSPPSAPGYEQYF
TGTGCCAGCTCACCACCGTCGGCGCCGGGCTACGAGCAGTACTTC
>TRBV9|.|.|TRBJ1-3
CASSVEGLGNTIYF
TGTGCCAGCAGCGTAGAGGGGTTGGGCAACACCATATATTTT
>TRBV5-1|.|TRBD2|TRBJ2-7
CASSLGTSAAYEQYF
TGCGCCAGCAGCTTGGGTACTAGCGCTGCCTACGAGCAGTACTTC
>TRBV3-1/TRBV3-2|.|.|TRBJ2-2
CASSLATNTGELFF
TGTGCCAGCAGCCTTGCTACGAACACCGGGGAGCTGTTTTTT
>TRBV5-1|.|TRBD1|TRBJ1-5
CASSLEPGGSHQPQHF
TGCGCCAGCAGCTTGGAGCCAGGGGGGTCCCATCAGCCCCAGCATTTT
>TRBV28|.|.|TRBJ1-2
CASRGIYGYTF
TGTGCCAGCCGGGGTATCTATGGCTACACCTTC
>TRBV28|.|TRBD1|TRBJ1-5
CASSSGGGTGQFQPQHF
TGTGCCAGCAGTTCCGGAGGAGGGACAGGGCAATTTCAGCCCCAGCATTTT
>TRBV7-8|once|.|TRBJ1-6
CASSSRTINNSPLHF
TGTGCCAGCAGTTCGAGGACAATCAATAATTCACCCCTCCACTTT
>TRBV7-9|.|.|TRBJ1-5
CASSSDRTNQPQHF
TGTGCCAGCAGCTCGGACAGAACAAATCAGCCCCAGCATTTT
>TRBV21-1|.|.|TRBJ1-2
CASSNPGTGGFYYGYTF
TGTGCCAGCAGCAACCCCGGGACAGGGGGGTTTTACTATGGCTACACCTTC
>TRBV5-1|.|TRBD1|TRBJ1-2
CASSSVGTANYGYTF
TGCGCCAGCAGCTCGGTTGGGACAGCTAACTATGGCTACACCTTC
>TRBV7-9|.|TRBD1|TRBJ1-1
CASTRTGQNTEAFF
TGTGCCAGCACCCGGACAGGACAGAACACTGAAGCTTTCTTT
>TRBV9|.|.|TRBJ1-2
CASSPAVGAHTF
TGTGCCAGCAGCCCTGCGGTTGGGGCGCACACCTTC
>TRBV7-6|.|TRBD2|TRBJ2-1
CASSSLGLAANEQFF
TGTGCCAGCAGCTCCCTGGGACTAGCGGCAAACGAGCAGTTCTTC
>TRBV7-6|.|.|TRBJ2-3
CASSAQGRGGPGYTQYF
TGTGCCAGCAGCGCCCAGGGTCGAGGTGGGCCTGGGTATACGCAGTATTTT
>TRBV7-2|once|.|TRBJ1-3
CASSSWQAAGNTIYF
TGTGCCAGCAGCTCGTGGCAGGCAGCTGGAAACACCATATATTTT
>TRBV7-9|once|.|TRBJ1-4
CASSYREINEKLFF
TGTGCCAGCAGCTACAGGGAGATTAATGAAAAACTGTTTTTT
>TRBV19|.|TRBD2|TRBJ2-3
CASSTGLAGTDTQYF
TGTGCCAGTAGTACGGGACTAGCGGGCACAGATACGCAGTATTTT
>TRBV5-4|.|TRBD1|TRBJ1-2
CASTPTGTYYGYTF
TGTGCCAGCACTCCGACAGGGACATACTATGGCTACACCTTC
>TRBV28|.|TRBD2|TRBJ2-3
CASSFLAGGTDTQYF
TGTGCCAGCAGTTTTTTGGCGGGAGGAACAGATACGCAGTATTTT
>TRBV7-3|.|TRBD2|TRBJ2-1
CASSPKAGAGMVEQFF
TGTGCCAGCAGCCCCAAAGCGGGAGCTGGAATGGTTGAGCAGTTCTTC
>TRBV4-3|.|TRBD1|TRBJ1-6
CASSQAGTGGLRNSPLHF
TGCGCCAGCAGCCAGGCCGGGACAGGTGGGCTTAGGAATTCACCCCTCCACTTT
>TRBV25-1|.|.|TRBJ2-5
CASQDSLEETQYF
TGTGCCTCCCAGGACAGCCTAGAAGAGACCCAGTACTTC
>TRBV2|.|.|TRBJ1-5
CASSDPLQPQHF
TGTGCCAGCAGTGATCCGTTACAGCCCCAGCATTTT
>TRBV9|.|TRBD2|TRBJ2-3
CASIPPGGGPTDTQYF
TGTGCCAGCATCCCTCCGGGCGGGGGGCCCACAGATACGCAGTATTTT
>TRBV9|.|TRBD2|TRBJ2-1
CASSSSGGHYNEQFF
TGTGCCAGCAGCTCAAGCGGGGGCCACTACAATGAGCAGTTCTTC
>TRBV15|.|TRBD2|TRBJ2-7
CATSRALAGYEQYF
TGTGCCACCAGCAGAGCACTAGCGGGCTACGAGCAGTACTTC
>TRBV10-2|.|.|TRBJ2-2
CASKLGGNTGELFF
TGCGCCAGCAAACTGGGGGGGAACACCGGGGAGCTGTTTTTT
>TRBV5-1|.|.|TRBJ2-6
CASSLVTGIAGANVLTF
TGCGCCAGCAGCTTGGTCACAGGGATCGCTGGGGCCAACGTCCTGACTTTC
>TRBV6-1|few|.|TRBJ1-1
CASSETRGSTEAFF
TGTGCCAGCAGTGAAACACGGGGTTCAACTGAAGCTTTCTTT
>TRBV10-3|once|.|TRBJ1-2
CAISEGTGFGYTF
TGTGCCATCAGTGAAGGAACAGGATTTGGCTACACCTTC
>TRBV18|once|TRBD2|TRBJ2-2
CASSPTPGGHNTGELFF
TGTGCCAGCTCACCAACCCCGGGGGGGCATAACACCGGGGAGCTGTTTTTT
>TRBV28|.|TRBD2|TRBJ2-2
CASSLAGANTGELFF
TGTGCCAGCAGTCTAGCGGGTGCGAACACCGGGGAGCTGTTTTTT
>TRBV28|.|.|TRBJ2-1
CASRGTSIGEQFF
TGTGCCAGCAGAGGTACTAGCATTGGTGAGCAGTTCTTC
>TRBV9|.|TRBD2|TRBJ2-1
CASSVGSSGGMQFF
TGTGCCAGCAGCGTAGGGAGTAGCGGGGGGATGCAGTTCTTC
>TRBV6-5|.|TRBD2|TRBJ2-3
CASRALAGPDTQYF
TGTGCCAGCAGGGCACTAGCGGGACCAGATACGCAGTATTTT
>TRBV9|few|TRBD1|TRBJ1-3
CASSVRGQGAIGNTIYF
TGTGCCAGCAGCGTTAGGGGGCAGGGGGCGATTGGAAACACCATATATTTT
>TRBV2|.|TRBD1|TRBJ1-6
CASKQGGNSPLHF
TGTGCCAGCAAACAGGGGGGGAATTCACCCCTCCACTTT
>TRBV29-1|once|TRBD1|TRBJ1-1
CSVTGTGVSEAFF
TGCAGCGTTACCGGGACAGGGGTCTCTGAAGCTTTCTTT
>TRBV12-3/TRBV12-4|.|.|TRBJ1-2
CASSISESYGYTF
TGTGCCAGCAGCATCTCGGAGTCCTATGGCTACACCTTC
>TRBV5-1|.|.|TRBJ2-6
CASSLNTGPGRGANVLTF
TGCGCCAGCAGCCTCAACACAGGGCCTGGTAGAGGGGCCAACGTCCTGACTTTC